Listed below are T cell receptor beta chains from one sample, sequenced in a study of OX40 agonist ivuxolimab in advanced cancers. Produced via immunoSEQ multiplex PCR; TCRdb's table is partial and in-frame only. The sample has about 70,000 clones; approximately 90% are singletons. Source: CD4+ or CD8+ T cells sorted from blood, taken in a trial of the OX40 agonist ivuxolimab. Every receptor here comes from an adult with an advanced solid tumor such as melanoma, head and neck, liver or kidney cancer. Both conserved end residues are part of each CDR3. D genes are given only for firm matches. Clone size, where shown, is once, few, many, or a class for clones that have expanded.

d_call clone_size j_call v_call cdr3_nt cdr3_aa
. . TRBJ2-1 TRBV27 TGTGCCAGCAGTTTATCAGGGCTGGAGCAGTTCTTC CASSLSGLEQFF
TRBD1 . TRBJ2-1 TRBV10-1 TGCGCCAGCAGTGAGTCCGCTCGGGACAGATCATACAATGAGCAGTTCTTC CASSESARDRSYNEQFF
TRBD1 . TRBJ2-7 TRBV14 TGTGCCAGCAGCGGTGGGACAGGCCTTAGCTCCTACGAGCAGTACTTC CASSGGTGLSSYEQYF
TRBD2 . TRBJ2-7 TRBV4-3 TGCGCCAGCAGCCAAGATCAACGGGGGGGCTCCTACGAGCAGTACTTC CASSQDQRGGSYEQYF
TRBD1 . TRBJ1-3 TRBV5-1 TGCGCCAGCAGGGAGGGACAGGGGGTAACCTCTGGAAACACCATATATTTT CASREGQGVTSGNTIYF
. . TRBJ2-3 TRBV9 TGTGCCAGCAGCACAACAGACATTCTCGCAGCAGGTACGCAGTATTTT CASSTTDILAAGTQYF
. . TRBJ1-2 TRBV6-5 TGTGCCAGCAGTCCCCGGGACGGACCCGACGGCTACACCTTC CASSPRDGPDGYTF
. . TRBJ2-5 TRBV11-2 TGTGCCAGCAGCAACTGGACTTTCATAGGGGAGACCCAGTACTTC CASSNWTFIGETQYF
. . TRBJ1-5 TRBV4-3 TGCGCCAGCAGCCAGACGGGCAGGGGAGACCAGCCCCAGCATTTT CASSQTGRGDQPQHF
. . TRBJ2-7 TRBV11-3 TGTGCCAGCAGCTTGCCAGGGAGTTACGAGCAGTACTTC CASSLPGSYEQYF
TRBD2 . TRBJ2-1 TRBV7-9 TGTGCCAGCAGCGTCGGACTAGCGGGGGGCCACTCCTACAATGAGCAGTTCTTC CASSVGLAGGHSYNEQFF
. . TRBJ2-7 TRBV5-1 TGCGCCAGCAGCTTGGCCGTTACCCTTCGGAACGAGCAGTACTTC CASSLAVTLRNEQYF
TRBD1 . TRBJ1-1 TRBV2 TGTGCCAGCAGTTTCGTCGGACAGGGACGGGCTGAAGCTTTCTTT CASSFVGQGRAEAFF
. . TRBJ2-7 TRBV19 TGTGCCAGTAGTATAGTGGGCCCGTCCCTCACCTACGAGCAGTACTTC CASSIVGPSLTYEQYF
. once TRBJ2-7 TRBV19 TGTGCCAGCACGGACACCTACTACGAGCAGTACTTC CASTDTYYEQYF
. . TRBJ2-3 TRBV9 TGTGCCAGCAGCATGCATACAGATACGCAGTATTTT CASSMHTDTQYF
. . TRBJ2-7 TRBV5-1 TGCGCCAGCAGCTATGGATCGCTGGGGACCAACTACGAGCAGTACTTC CASSYGSLGTNYEQYF
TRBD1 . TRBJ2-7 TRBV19 TGTGCCAGTAGACCGGGACAGGGGAACTACGAGCAGTACTTC CASRPGQGNYEQYF
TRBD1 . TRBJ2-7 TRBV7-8 TGTGCCAGCAGCTTTGCCGGGACAGAGCGTTCCTACGAGCAGTACTTC CASSFAGTERSYEQYF
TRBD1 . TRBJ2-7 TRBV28 TGTGCCAGCAGTTCAGTGGGACAGTCCAGCTCCTACGAGCAGTACTTC CASSSVGQSSSYEQYF
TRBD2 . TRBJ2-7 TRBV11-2 TGTGCCAGCAGCTGGGCTCAAGGTAGCGGGGGGGCCGGCTACGAGCAGTACTTC CASSWAQGSGGAGYEQYF
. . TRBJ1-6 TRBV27 TGTGCCAGCAGTCCCAGGGGCGGGAATTCACCCCTCCACTTT CASSPRGGNSPLHF
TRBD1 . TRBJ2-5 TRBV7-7 TGTGCTAGCATGGACCCAGGGGGCTTAGAGACCCAGTACTTC CASMDPGGLETQYF
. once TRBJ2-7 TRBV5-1 TGCGCCAGCAGCCTCAGGGAACCCTACGAGCAGTACTTC CASSLREPYEQYF